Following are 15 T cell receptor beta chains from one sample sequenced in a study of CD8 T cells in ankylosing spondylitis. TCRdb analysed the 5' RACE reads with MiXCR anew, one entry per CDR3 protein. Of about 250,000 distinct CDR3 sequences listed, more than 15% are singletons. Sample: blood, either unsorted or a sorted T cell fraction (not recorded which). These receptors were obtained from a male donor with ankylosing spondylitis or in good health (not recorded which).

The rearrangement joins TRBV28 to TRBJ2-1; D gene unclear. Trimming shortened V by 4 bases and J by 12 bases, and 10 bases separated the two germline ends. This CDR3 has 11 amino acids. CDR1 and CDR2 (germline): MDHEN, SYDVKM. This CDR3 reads CASSSVHGQFF. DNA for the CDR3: TGTGCCAGCAGTTCGGTCCATGGGCAGTTCTTC. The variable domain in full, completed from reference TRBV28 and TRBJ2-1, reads DVKVTQSSRYLVKRTGEKVFLECVQDMDHENMFWYRQDPGLGLRLIYFSYDVKMKEKGDIPEGYSVSREKKERFSLILESASTNQTSMYLCASSSVHGQFFGPGTRLTVL.

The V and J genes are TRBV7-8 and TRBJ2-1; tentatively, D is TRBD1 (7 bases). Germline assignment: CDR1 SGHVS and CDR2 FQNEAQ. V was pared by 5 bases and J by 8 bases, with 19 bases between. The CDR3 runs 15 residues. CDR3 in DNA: TGTGCCAGCAGCCTTGCCAGGGGGGATGACCATGAGCAGTTCTTC. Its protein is CASSLARGDDHEQFF.

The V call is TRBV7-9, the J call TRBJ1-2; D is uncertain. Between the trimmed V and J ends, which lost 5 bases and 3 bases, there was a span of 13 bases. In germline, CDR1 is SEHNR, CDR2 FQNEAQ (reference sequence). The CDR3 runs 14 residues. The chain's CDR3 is CASSISGLDYGYTF. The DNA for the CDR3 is TGTGCCAGCAGCATCAGTGGGTTGGACTATGGCTACACCTTC. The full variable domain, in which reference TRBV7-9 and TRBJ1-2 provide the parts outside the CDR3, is DTGVSQNPRHKITKRGQNVTFRCDPISEHNRLYWYRQTLGQGPEFLTYFQNEAQLEKSRLLSDRFSAERPKGSFSTLEIQRTEQGDSAMYLCASSISGLDYGYTFGSGTRLTVV.

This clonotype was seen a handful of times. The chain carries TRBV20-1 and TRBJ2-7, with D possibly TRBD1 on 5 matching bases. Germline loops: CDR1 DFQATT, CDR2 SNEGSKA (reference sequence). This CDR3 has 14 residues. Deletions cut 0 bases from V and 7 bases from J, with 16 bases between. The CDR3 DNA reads TGCAGTGCTAGAGATCTGGACATTGTGGGTGAGCAGTACTTC. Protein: CSARDLDIVGEQYF.

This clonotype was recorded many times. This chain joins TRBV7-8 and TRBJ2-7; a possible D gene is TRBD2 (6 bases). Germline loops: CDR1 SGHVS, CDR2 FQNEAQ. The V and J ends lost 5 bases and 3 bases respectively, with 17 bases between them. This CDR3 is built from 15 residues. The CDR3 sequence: CASSPPTGGNYEQYF. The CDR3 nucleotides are TGTGCCAGCAGCCCACCCACCGGGGGAAACTACGAGCAGTACTTC.

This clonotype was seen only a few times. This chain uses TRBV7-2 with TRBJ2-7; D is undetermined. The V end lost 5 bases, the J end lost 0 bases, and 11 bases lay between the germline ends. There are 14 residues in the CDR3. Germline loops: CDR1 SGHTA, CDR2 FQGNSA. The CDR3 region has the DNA TGTGCCAGCAGCCCAGTGGCGGTCTCCTACGAGCAGTACTTC. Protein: CASSPVAVSYEQYF.

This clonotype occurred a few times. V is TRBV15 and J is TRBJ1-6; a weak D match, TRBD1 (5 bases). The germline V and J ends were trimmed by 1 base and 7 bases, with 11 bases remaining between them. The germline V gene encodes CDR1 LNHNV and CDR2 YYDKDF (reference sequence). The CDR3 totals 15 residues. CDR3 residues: CATSRAAGANSPLHF. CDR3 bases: TGTGCCACCAGCAGAGCCGCCGGGGCGAATTCACCCCTCCACTTT.

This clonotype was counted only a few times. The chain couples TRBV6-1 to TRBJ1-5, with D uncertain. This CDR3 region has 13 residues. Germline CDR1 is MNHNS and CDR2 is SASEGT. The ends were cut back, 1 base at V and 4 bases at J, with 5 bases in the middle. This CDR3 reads CASSEDGNQPQHF. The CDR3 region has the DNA TGTGCCAGCAGTGAAGACGGGAATCAGCCCCAGCATTTT.

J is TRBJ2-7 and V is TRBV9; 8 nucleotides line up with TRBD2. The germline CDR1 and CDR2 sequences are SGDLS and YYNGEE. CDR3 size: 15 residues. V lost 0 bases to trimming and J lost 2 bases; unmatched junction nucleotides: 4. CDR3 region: CASSVDGGGAYEQYF. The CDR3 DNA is TGTGCCAGCAGCGTAGACGGGGGGGGGGCCTACGAGCAGTACTTC.

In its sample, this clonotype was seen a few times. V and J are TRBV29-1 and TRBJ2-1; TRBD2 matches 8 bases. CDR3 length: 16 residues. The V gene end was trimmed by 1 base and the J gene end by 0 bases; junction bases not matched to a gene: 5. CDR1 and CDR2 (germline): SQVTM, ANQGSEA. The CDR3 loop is CSVEGAGTSSYNEQFF. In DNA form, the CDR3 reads TGCAGCGTTGAAGGGGCAGGGACTAGCTCCTACAATGAGCAGTTCTTC.

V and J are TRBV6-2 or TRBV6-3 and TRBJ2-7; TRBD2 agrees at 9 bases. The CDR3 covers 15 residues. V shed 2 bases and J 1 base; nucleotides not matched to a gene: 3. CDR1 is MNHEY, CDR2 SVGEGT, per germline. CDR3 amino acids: CASSYATSGSYEQYF. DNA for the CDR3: TGTGCCAGCAGTTACGCGACTAGCGGTTCCTACGAGCAGTACTTC.

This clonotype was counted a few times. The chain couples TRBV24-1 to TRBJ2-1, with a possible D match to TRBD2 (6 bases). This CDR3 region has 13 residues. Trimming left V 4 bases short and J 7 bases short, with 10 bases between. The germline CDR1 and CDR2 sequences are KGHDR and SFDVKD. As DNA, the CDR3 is TGTGCCACCAGTGACCAGAGCGGGAATGAGCAGTTCTTC. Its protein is CATSDQSGNEQFF.

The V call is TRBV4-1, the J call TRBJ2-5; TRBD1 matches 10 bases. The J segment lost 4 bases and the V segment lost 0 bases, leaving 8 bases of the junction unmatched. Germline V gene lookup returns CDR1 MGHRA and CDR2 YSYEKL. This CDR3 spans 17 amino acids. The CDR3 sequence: CASSQDYSGTGVETQYF. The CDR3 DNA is TGCGCCAGCAGCCAAGATTACAGCGGGACAGGGGTAGAGACCCAGTACTTC.

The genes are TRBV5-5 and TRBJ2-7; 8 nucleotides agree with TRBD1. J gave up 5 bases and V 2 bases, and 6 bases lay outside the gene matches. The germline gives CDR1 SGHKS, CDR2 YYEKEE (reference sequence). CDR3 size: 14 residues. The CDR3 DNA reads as TGTGCCAGCAGCTTAGACAGGGGATTGAACGAGCAGTACTTC. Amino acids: CASSLDRGLNEQYF.

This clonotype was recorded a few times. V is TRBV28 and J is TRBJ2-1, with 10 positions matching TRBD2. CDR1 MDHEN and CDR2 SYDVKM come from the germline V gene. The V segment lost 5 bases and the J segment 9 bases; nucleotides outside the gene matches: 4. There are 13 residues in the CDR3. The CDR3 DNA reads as TGTGCCAGCAGTACTAGCGGGATCGGTGAGCAGTTCTTC. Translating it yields CASSTSGIGEQFF.